This T cell receptor (beta chain) was found in a study of blood T cell repertoires in COVID-19. Across the whole study: There were acute and convalescent COVID-19 samples, and they came from the United States, Italy and Spain.

Authors' data handling: Quantification of nucleated cells was approximated via reference gene primer amplification. Produced via immunoSEQ multiplex PCR; TCRdb's table is partial and in-frame only. V and J calls and clone size come straight from that table; D and trimming were deduced from the DNA. Found here are roughly 250,000 clones, about 87% of them singletons; the top ten hold 2.5% to 3.5%. The V end was cut by 4 bases, the J end by 4 bases, with 13 bases between. CDR3 size: 14 residues. Germline CDR1 is MGHRA and CDR2 is YSYEKL. Individuals in the exposed group had encountered a COVID-19 case within 2 weeks preceding study entry.

This TCR derives from a woman aged 35 to 49 who had been exposed to COVID-19. The sequencing input was PBMCs or T cells enriched from blood (not recorded which). The chain uses TRBV4-1 and TRBJ1-2; D is uncertain. Here the CDR3 DNA reads TGCGCCAGCAGCCCCACAGTTGAGGGCTATGGCTACACCTTC. The encoded protein is CASSPTVEGYGYTF.